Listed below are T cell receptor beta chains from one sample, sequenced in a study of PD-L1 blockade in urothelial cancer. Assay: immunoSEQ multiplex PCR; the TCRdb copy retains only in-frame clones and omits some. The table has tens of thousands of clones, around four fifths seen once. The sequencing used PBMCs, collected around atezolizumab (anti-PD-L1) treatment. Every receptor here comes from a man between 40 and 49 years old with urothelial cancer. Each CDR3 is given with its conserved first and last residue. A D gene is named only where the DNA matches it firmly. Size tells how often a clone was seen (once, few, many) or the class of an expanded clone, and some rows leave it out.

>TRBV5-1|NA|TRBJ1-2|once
TGCGCCAGCAGCTTGACTCCCAGGGCCGACTATGGCTACACCTTC
CASSLTPRADYGYTF
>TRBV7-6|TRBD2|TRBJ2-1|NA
TGTGCCAGCAGCTTAGAGGTTCCTAGCGGGACTAAGCAGTTCTTC
CASSLEVPSGTKQFF
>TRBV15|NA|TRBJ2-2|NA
TGTGCCACCAGCAGAGGGCGGGCAAGCGCGAACACCGGGGAGCTGTTTTTT
CATSRGRASANTGELFF
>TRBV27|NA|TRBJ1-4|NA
TGTGCCAGCTGGGAATCCGGGACAAATGAAAAACTGTTTTTT
CASWESGTNEKLFF
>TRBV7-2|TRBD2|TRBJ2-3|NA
TGTGCCAGCAGCTCCTCTAGCGGGAGGTTGGATACGCAGTATTTT
CASSSSSGRLDTQYF
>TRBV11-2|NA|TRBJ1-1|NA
TGTGCCAGCAGCTTAACTCAGGCTGAAGCTTTCTTT
CASSLTQAEAFF
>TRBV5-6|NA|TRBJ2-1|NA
TGTGCCAGCAGCTCGGGGAATGAGCAGTTCTTC
CASSSGNEQFF
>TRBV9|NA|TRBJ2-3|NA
TGTGCCAGCAGCACCCAGGATACGCAGTATTTT
CASSTQDTQYF
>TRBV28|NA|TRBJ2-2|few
TGTGCCAGCAGTTACATCGGAGAGGCGAACACCGGGGAGCTGTTTTTT
CASSYIGEANTGELFF
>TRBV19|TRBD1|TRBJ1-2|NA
TGTGCCAGTATAGGACAGGGATATGGCTACACCTTC
CASIGQGYGYTF
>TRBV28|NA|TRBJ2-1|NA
TGTGCCAGCAGTTTAAGTCCGCGGTACAATGAGCAGTTCTTC
CASSLSPRYNEQFF
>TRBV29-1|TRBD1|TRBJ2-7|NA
TGCAGCGCCGACCTGGGACAGGGCGGGTACGAGCAGTACTTC
CSADLGQGGYEQYF
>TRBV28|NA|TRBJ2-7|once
TGTGCCAGCAGCCCTTCTTCCCCGTCGTACGAGCAGTACTTC
CASSPSSPSYEQYF
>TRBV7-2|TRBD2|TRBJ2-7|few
TGTGCCAGCAACAAGCCGGGACTAGCGGGAGGTGAGCAGTACTTC
CASNKPGLAGGEQYF
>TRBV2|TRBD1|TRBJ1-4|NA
TGTGCCAGCAGTGGCAGGGGGTCTAATGAAAAACTGTTTTTT
CASSGRGSNEKLFF
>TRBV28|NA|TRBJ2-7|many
TGTGCCAGCAGTAGGACAGAAGGCGAGCAGTACTTC
CASSRTEGEQYF
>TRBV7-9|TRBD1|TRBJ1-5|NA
TGTGCCAGCAGCTTTGGACAGGATCAGCCCCAGCATTTT
CASSFGQDQPQHF
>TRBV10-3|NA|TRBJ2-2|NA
TGTGCCATCAGTGAGTCTAGCTCAACCGGCCCCGGGGAGCTGTTTTTT
CAISESSSTGPGELFF
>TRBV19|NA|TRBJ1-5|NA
TGTGCCAGTAGTATGAGGTGGAAGGGGCAGGAGCCCCAGCATTTT
CASSMRWKGQEPQHF
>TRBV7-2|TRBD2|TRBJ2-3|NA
TGTGCCAGCAGCAAGGGACTAGGTAGCACAGATACGCAGTATTTT
CASSKGLGSTDTQYF
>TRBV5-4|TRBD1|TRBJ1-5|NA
TGTGCCAGCAGCTTGGGGACAGGTTACAATCAGCCCCAGCATTTT
CASSLGTGYNQPQHF
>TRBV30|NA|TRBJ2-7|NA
TGTGCCTGGCTAGACGGCTCCTACGAGCAGTACTTC
CAWLDGSYEQYF
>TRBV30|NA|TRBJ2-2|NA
TGTGCCTGGAGTACCCAGGGCCTGAACACCGGGGAGCTGTTTTTT
CAWSTQGLNTGELFF
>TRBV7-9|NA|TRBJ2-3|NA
TGTGCCAGCAGCCGACAGAGCACAGATACGCAGTATTTT
CASSRQSTDTQYF
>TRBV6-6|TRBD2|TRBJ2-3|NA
TGTGCCAGCAGTTACTGGGCGGGAGGGCCGGCCCATACGCAGTATTTT
CASSYWAGGPAHTQYF
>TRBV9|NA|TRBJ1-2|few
TGTGCCAGCAGCGTAGGGCAGTTTTATGGCTACACCTTC
CASSVGQFYGYTF
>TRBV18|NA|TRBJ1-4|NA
TGTGCCAGCTCGGAGAGCTATAATGAAAAACTGTTTTTT
CASSESYNEKLFF
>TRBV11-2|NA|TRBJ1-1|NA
TGTGCCAGCAGCTTAAGTGCCCGAGAGAACACTGAAGCTTTCTTT
CASSLSARENTEAFF
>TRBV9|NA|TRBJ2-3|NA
TGTGCCAGCAGCGTAGCCGGTGCAGGGTGGGTTGGCGGAGATACGCAGTATTTT
CASSVAGAGWVGGDTQYF
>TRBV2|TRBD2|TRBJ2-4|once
TGTGCCAGCAGGAGAGGACTAGCGGGTTCCAAAAACATTCAGTACTTC
CASRRGLAGSKNIQYF
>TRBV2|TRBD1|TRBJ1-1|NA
TGTGCCAGCAGGTCTGAATGGACAGGGAAGATGAACACTGAAGCTTTCTTT
CASRSEWTGKMNTEAFF
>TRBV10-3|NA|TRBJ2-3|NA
TGTGCCATCCGTGGCGGGAGCACAGATACGCAGTATTTT
CAIRGGSTDTQYF
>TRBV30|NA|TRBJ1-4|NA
TGTGCCTGGAGTGGGCTTACCAGGGGAAAACTGTTTTTT
CAWSGLTRGKLFF
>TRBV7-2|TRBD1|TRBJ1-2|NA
TGTGCCAGCAGCTCTCAGACAGGGTTGGGCGGCTACACCTTC
CASSSQTGLGGYTF
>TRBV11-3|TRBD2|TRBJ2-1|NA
TGTGCCAGCAGCTTAGATCCGGAAGCGGGGAGGCAGTTCTTC
CASSLDPEAGRQFF
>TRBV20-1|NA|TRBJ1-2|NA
TGCAGTGCTAGTAGGGGAAGCTACACCTTC
CSASRGSYTF
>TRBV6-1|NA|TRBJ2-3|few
TGTGCCAGCAGTGACTTTCTTGGGGGGACAGATACGCAGTATTTT
CASSDFLGGTDTQYF
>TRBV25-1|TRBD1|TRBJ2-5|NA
TGTGCCAGCAGTTACAGGGGCGGAGGAAAGACCCAGTACTTC
CASSYRGGGKTQYF
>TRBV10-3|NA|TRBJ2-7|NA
TGTGCCATCAGTGGGGTCGAGGGTTGGAGCTCCTACGAGCAGTACTTC
CAISGVEGWSSYEQYF
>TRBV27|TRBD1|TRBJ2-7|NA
TGTGCCAGCAGTCCGGAGACAGGGGAGACCTACGAGCAGTACTTC
CASSPETGETYEQYF
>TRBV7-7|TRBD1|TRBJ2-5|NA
TGTGCTAGCAGCGAAACAGGGGGCAAGGGGGAGACCCAGTACTTC
CASSETGGKGETQYF
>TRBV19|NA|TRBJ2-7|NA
TGTGCCAGTAGTATAGGGCCCAGCTCCTACGAGCAGTACTTC
CASSIGPSSYEQYF
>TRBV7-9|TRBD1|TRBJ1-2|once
TGTGCCAGCAGCTTAACAGGGGATAGGGGGTATGGCTACACCTTC
CASSLTGDRGYGYTF
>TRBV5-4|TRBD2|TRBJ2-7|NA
TGTGCCAGCGGGCTAGCGGGAGTATACGAGCAGTACTTC
CASGLAGVYEQYF
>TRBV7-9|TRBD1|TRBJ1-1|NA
TGTGCCAGCACCGAGGTACAGGGGGCGCCCGGCACTGAAGCTTTCTTT
CASTEVQGAPGTEAFF
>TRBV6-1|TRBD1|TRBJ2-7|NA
TGTGCCAGCAGCCAGGGGGCTTATTACGAGCAGTACTTC
CASSQGAYYEQYF
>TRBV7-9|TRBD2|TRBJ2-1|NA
TGTGCCAGCAGCGCGCGGACTAGCGGGTCCTACAATGAGCAGTTCTTC
CASSARTSGSYNEQFF
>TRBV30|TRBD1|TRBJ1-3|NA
TGTGCCTGGAGTAAATACCTTGGACAGGGAGGTGTCAACACCATATATTTT
CAWSKYLGQGGVNTIYF
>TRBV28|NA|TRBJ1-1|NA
TGTGCCAGCAGTCTCCCCTATACTAGTACCGGAGCTTTCTTT
CASSLPYTSTGAFF
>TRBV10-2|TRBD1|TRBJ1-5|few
TGCGCCAGCCGGACAGGGGGTTGGTCCAATCAGCCCCAGCATTTT
CASRTGGWSNQPQHF
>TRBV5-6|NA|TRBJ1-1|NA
TGTGCCAGCAGCTTAAGACGTACGGGGAACACTGAAGCTTTCTTT
CASSLRRTGNTEAFF
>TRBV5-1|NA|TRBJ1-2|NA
TGCGCCAGCAGCTTGGAGGCGGGGCCGGAGGGCTACACCTTC
CASSLEAGPEGYTF
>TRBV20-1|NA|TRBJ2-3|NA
TGCAGTGCTCAGGTGGGAGATACGCAGTATTTT
CSAQVGDTQYF
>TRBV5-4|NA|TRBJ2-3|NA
TGTGCCAGCAGCTCGTACCGAAACGGGGAGAGCACAGATACGCAGTATTTT
CASSSYRNGESTDTQYF
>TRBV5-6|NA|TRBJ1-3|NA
TGTGCCAGCAGCCGGGGGGACATTTCTGGAAACACCATATATTTT
CASSRGDISGNTIYF
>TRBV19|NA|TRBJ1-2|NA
TGTGCCAGTAGTATATACGGTACCTATGGCTACACCTTC
CASSIYGTYGYTF
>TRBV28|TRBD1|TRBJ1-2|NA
TGTGCCAGCAGTTTATCGGGACAGGTCTATGGCTACACCTTC
CASSLSGQVYGYTF
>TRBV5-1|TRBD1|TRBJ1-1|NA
TGCGCCAGCAGCTCTCAGGGGGCGCGGAGTGAAGCTTTCTTT
CASSSQGARSEAFF
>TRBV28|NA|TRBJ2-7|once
TGTGCCAGCAGGACTCTCTACGAGCAGTACTTC
CASRTLYEQYF